The clone carrying this T cell receptor beta chain was found once. This sample stems from a study of blood T cell repertoires in COVID-19. Across the study: From T cells, B-cell-depleted T cells, or PBMCs came the material, which was cDNA or gDNA.

This CDR3 is built from 15 residues. The germline CDR1 and CDR2 sequences are LGHNA and YNFKEQ. V lost 0 bases, J lost 2 bases, and 8 bases lay in between. Repertoires were generated with immunoSEQ multiplex PCR, while TCRdb's copy carries only in-frame clones and drops some. Among more than 150,000 clones listed, approximately 90% were seen once. This TCR came from a woman between 40 and 55 years old with acute or convalescent COVID-19. The chain combines TRBV4-2 with TRBJ1-3; possibly TRBD1 for D (5 bases). Material for sequencing was peripheral blood. The CDR3 coding sequence is TGTGCCAGCAGCCAAGATGCGGGGGCTGGAAACACCATATATTTT. It yields the protein CASSQDAGAGNTIYF.